The source of this T cell receptor (beta chain) is a study of CD8 T cells in ankylosing spondylitis. Libraries for TCR beta were made by quantitative 5'-RACE with molecular barcodes. TCRdb independently ran MiXCR on the 5' RACE reads; one entry per CDR3 protein. This sample carries under 120,000 distinct CDR3 sequences, nearly 25% of them seen once, and the ten largest clones take 12%. CDR3 length: 14 amino acids. With V trimmed by 4 bases and J by 8 bases, 10 bases remained unmatched. At least ten counts were recorded for this clonotype. The chain recombines TRBV12-3 or TRBV12-4 with TRBJ1-2; 7 bases align to TRBD1. This TCR derives from a male donor with ankylosing spondylitis. Sequencing input: synovial fluid, either unsorted or a sorted T cell fraction (not recorded which). CDR3 protein: CASSYYRGERGYTF. The CDR3 coding sequence is TGTGCCAGCAGTTACTACAGGGGAGAAAGGGGCTACACCTTC.